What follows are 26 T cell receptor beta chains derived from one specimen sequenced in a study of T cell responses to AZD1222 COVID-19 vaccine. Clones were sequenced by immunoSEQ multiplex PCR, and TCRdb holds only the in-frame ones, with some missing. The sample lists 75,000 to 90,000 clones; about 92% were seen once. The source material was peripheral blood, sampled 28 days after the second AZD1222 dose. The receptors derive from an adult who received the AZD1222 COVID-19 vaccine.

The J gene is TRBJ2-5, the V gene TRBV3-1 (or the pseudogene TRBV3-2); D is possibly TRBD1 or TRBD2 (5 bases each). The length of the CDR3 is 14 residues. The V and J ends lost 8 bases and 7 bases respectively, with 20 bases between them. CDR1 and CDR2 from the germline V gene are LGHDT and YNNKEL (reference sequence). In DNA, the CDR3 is TGTGCCAGCGGGACCCAGTCGCACTCGGGGACCCAGTACTTC. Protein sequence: CASGTQSHSGTQYF.

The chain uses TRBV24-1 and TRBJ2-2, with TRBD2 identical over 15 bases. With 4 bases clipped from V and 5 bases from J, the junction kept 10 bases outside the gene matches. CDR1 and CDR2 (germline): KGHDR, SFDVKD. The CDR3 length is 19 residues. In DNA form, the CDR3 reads TGTGCCACCAGTGACTTAAGGACTAGCGGGAGGGCGATGACCGGGGAGCTGTTTTTT. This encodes CATSDLRTSGRAMTGELFF.

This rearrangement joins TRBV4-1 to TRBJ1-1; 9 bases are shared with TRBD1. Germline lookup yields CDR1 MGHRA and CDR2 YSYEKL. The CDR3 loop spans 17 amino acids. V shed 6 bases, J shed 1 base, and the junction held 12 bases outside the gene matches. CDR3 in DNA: TGCGCCAGCAGACAAAGAATCACGGGACAGGGGAACACTGAAGCTTTCTTT. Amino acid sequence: CASRQRITGQGNTEAFF.

The CDR3 reads CASSFRQGSNQPQHF. The DNA for the CDR3 is TGTGCCAGCAGTTTCAGGCAGGGCAGCAATCAGCCCCAGCATTTT. The rearrangement uses TRBV28 and TRBJ1-5; perhaps TRBD1 as D (5 bases). CDR3 length: 15 residues. V was clipped by 3 bases and J by 1 base, with 10 bases between them. CDR1 is MDHEN and CDR2 is SYDVKM in the germline V gene.

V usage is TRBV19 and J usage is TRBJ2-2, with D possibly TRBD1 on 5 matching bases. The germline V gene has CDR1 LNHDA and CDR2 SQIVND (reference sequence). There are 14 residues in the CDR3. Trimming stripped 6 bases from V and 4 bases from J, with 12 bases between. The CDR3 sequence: CASSRGRVTGELFF. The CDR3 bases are TGTGCCAGTAGCCGAGGCAGGGTCACCGGGGAGCTGTTTTTT.

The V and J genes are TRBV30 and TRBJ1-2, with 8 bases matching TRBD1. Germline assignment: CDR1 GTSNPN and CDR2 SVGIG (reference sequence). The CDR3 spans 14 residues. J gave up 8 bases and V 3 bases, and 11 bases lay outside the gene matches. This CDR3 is CAWRDRGRVQGYTF. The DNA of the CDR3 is TGTGCCTGGAGAGACAGGGGAAGGGTGCAAGGCTACACCTTC.

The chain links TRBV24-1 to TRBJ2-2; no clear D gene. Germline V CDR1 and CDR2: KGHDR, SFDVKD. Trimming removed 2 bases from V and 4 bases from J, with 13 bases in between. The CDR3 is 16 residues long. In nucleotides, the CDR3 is TGTGCCACCAGTGATTCTGGACGGATGGCCACCGGGGAGCTGTTTTTT. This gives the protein CATSDSGRMATGELFF.

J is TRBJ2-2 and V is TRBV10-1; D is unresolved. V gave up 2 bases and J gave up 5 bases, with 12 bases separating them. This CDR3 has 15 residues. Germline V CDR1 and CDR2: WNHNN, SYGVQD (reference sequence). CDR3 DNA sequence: TGCGCCAGCAGTGAGACCTACTTTAGAACCGGGGAGCTGTTTTTT. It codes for CASSETYFRTGELFF.

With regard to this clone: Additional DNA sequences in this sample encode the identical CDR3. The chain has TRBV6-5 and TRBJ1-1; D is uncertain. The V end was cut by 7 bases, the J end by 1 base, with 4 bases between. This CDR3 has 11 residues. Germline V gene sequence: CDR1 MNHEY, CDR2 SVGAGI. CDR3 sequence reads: CASTGNTEAFF. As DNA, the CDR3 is TGTGCCAGCACTGGGAACACTGAAGCTTTCTTT.

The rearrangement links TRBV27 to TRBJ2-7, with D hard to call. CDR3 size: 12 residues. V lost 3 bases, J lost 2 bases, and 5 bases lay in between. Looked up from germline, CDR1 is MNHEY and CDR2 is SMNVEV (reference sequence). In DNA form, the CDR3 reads TGTGCCAGCAGTTTTTTCGCCTACGAGCAGTACTTC. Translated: CASSFFAYEQYF.

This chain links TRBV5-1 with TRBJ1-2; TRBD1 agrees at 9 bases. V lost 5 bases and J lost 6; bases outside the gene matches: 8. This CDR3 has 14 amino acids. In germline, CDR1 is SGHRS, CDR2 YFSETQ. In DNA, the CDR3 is TGCGCCAGCAGACCAGCACAGGGGGCGGATGGCTACACCTTC. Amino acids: CASRPAQGADGYTF.

The CDR3 loop is CASSPRTSGWRQETQYF. CDR3 bases: TGTGCCAGCAGCCCCCGGACTAGCGGATGGAGGCAAGAGACCCAGTACTTC. The rearrangement joins TRBV7-2 to TRBJ2-5; TRBD2 matches 10 bases. The CDR3 is made up of 17 amino acids. V was pared by 5 bases and J by 2 bases, with 11 bases of the junction left unmatched. CDR1 and CDR2 from the germline V gene are SGHTA and FQGNSA. Full variable domain (rest looked up from reference TRBV7-2 and TRBJ2-5): GAGVSQSPSNKVTEKGKDVELRCDPISGHTALYWYRQSLGQGLEFLIYFQGNSAPDKSGLPSDRFSAERTGGSVSTLTIQRTQQEDSAVYLCASSPRTSGWRQETQYFGPGTRLLVL.

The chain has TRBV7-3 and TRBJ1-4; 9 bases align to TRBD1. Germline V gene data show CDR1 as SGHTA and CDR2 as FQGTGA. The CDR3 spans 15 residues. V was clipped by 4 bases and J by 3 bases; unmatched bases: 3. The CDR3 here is CASSSTGGPNEKLFF. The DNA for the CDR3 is TGTGCCAGCAGCTCGACAGGGGGTCCTAATGAAAAACTGTTTTTT.

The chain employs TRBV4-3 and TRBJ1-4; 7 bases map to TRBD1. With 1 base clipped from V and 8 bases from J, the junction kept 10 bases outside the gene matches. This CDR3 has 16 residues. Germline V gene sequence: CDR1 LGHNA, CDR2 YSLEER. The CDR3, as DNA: TGCGCCAGCAGCCAAGGGGCAAACAGGGGAGCGGAAAAACTGTTTTTT. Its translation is CASSQGANRGAEKLFF.

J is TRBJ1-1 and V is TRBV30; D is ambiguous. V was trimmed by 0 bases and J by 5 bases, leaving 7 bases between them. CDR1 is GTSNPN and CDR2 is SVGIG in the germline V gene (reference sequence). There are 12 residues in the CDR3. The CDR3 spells CAWSVSRTEAFF. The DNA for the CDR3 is TGTGCCTGGAGTGTAAGTAGAACTGAAGCTTTCTTT.

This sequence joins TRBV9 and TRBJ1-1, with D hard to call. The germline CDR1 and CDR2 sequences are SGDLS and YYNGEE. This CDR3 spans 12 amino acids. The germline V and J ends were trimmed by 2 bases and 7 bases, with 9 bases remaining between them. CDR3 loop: CASSVKTGEAFF. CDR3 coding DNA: TGTGCCAGCAGCGTTAAGACGGGTGAAGCTTTCTTT.

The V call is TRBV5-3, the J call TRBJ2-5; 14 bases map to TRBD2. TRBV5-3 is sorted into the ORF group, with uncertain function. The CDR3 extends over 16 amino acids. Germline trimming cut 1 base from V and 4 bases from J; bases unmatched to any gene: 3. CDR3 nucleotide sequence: TGTGCCAGAAGCTTGACGGGACTAGCGGGAGTAGAGACCCAGTACTTC. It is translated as CARSLTGLAGVETQYF.

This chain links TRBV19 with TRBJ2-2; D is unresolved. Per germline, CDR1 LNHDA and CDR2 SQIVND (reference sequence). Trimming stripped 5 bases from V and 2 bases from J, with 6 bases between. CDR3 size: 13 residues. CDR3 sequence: CASSSVNTGELFF. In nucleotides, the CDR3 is TGTGCCAGTAGTTCAGTAAACACCGGGGAGCTGTTTTTT. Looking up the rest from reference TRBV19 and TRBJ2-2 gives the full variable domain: DGGITQSPKYLFRKEGQNVTLSCEQNLNHDAMYWYRQDPGQGLRLIYYSQIVNDFQKGDIAEGYSVSREKKESFPLTVTSAQKNPTAFYLCASSSVNTGELFFGEGSRLTVL.

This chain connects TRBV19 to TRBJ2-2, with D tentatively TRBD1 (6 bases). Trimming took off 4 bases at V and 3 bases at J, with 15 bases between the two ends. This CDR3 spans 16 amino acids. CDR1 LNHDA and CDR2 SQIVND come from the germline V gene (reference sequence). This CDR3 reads CASSTDRDIDTGELFF. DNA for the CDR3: TGTGCCAGTAGTACGGACCGGGACATAGACACCGGGGAGCTGTTTTTT.

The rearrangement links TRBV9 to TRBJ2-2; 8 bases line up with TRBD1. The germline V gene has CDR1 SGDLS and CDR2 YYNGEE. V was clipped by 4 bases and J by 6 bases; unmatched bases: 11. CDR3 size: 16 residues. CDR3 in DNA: TGTGCCAGCAGCCCTGGCCAGGGGGCCGGGGCCGGGGAGCTGTTTTTT. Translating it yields CASSPGQGAGAGELFF.

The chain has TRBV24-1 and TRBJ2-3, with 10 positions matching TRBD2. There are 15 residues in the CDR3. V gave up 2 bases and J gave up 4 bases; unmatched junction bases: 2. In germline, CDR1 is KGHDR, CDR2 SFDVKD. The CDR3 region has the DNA TGTGCCACCAGTGATTCTAGCGGGAGTGCAGATACGCAGTATTTT. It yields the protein CATSDSSGSADTQYF.

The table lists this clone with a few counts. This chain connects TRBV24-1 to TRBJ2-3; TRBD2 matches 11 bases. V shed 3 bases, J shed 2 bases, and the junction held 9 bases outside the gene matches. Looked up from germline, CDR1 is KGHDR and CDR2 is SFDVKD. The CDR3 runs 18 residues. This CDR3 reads CATSDPRGSGRATDTQYF. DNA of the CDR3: TGTGCCACCAGTGATCCCCGGGGTAGCGGGAGGGCCACAGATACGCAGTATTTT.

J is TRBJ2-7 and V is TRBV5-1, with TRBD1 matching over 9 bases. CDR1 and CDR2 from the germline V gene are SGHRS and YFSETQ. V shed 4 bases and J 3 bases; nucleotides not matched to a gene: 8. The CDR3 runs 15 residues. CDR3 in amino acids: CASSASGTGFYEQYF. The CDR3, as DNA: TGCGCCAGCAGCGCATCCGGGACAGGGTTCTACGAGCAGTACTTC.

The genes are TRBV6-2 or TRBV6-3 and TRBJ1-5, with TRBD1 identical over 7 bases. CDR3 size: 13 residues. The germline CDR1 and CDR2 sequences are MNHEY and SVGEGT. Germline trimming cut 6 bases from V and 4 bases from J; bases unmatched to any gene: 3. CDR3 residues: CASSKQGNQPQHF. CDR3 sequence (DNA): TGTGCCAGCAGCAAACAGGGGAATCAGCCCCAGCATTTT.

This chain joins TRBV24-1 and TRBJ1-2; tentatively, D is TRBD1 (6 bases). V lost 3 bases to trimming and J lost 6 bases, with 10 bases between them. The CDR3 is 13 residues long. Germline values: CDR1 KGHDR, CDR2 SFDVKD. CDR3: CATSDPRTDGYTF. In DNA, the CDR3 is TGTGCCACCAGTGATCCCCGGACAGATGGCTACACCTTC.

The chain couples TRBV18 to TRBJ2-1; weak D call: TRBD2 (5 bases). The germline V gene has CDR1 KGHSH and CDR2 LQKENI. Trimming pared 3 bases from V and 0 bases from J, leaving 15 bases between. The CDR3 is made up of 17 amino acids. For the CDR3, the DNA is TGTGCCAGCTCACCCGTGGCCAGCGGTAGCTCCTACAATGAGCAGTTCTTC. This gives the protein CASSPVASGSSYNEQFF.